Described below is a single T cell receptor beta chain sequence and its context. This sample is drawn from a study of control samples from healthy donors and cancer patients. Measured with immunoSEQ multiplex PCR; TCRdb has only the in-frame clones, and not every one. The sample has hundreds of thousands of clones; approximately 80% are singletons. Germline CDR1 reads MNHEY; CDR2 reads SVGAGI. CDR3 length: 15 amino acids. The V and J ends lost 0 bases and 3 bases respectively, with 12 bases between them. The material sequenced was PBMCs. The origin of this receptor is a woman aged 60-75 years with lung cancer. The chain is built from TRBV6-5 and TRBJ2-7; either TRBD1 or TRBD2 may fit D (5 bases each). The CDR3 region has the DNA TGTGCCAGCAGTTACTCTACGGGACGGATCTACGAGCAGTACTTC. It specifies CASSYSTGRIYEQYF.